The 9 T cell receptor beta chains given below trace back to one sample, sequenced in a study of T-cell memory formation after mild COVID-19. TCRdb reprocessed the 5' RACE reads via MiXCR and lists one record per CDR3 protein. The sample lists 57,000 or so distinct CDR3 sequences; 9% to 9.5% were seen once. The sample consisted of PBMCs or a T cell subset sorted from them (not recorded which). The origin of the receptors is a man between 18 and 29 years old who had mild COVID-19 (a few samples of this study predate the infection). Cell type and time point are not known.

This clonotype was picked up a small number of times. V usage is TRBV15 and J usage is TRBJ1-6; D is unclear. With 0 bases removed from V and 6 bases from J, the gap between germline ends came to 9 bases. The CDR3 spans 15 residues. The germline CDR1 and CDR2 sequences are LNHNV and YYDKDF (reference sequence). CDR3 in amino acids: CATSREGRINSPLHF. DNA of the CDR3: TGTGCCACCAGCAGAGAGGGGAGGATTAATTCACCCCTCCACTTT. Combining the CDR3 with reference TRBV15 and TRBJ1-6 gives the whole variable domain DAMVIQNPRYQVTQFGKPVTLSCSQTLNHNVMYWYQQKSSQAPKLLFHYYDKDFNNEADTPDNFQSRRPNTSFCFLDIRSPGLGDTAMYLCATSREGRINSPLHFGNGTRLTVT.

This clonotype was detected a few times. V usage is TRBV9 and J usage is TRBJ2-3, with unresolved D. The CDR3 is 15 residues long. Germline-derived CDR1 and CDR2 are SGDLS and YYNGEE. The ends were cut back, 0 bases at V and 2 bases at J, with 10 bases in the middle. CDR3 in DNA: TGTGCCAGCAGCGTAGATCATCCTCTCACAGATACGCAGTATTTT. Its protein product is CASSVDHPLTDTQYF.

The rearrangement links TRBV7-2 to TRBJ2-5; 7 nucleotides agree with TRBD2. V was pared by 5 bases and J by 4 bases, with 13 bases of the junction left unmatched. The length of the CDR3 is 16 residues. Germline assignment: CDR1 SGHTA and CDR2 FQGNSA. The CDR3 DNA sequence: TGTGCCAGCAGCCCTACCCCGGCGGGGGTGGGAGAGACCCAGTACTTC. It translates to CASSPTPAGVGETQYF.

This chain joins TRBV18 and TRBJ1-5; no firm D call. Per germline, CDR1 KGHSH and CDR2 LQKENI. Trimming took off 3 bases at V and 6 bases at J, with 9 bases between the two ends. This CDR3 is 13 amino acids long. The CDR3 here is CASSPGFLQPQHF. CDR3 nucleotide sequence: TGTGCCAGCTCACCTGGGTTTCTTCAGCCCCAGCATTTT.

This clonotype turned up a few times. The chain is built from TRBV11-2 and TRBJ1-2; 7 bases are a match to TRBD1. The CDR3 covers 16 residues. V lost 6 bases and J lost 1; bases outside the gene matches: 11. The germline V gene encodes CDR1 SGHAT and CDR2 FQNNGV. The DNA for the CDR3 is TGTGCCAGCAGGATCGACGAGGGGGCGGGTAACTATGGCTACACCTTC. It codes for CASRIDEGAGNYGYTF.

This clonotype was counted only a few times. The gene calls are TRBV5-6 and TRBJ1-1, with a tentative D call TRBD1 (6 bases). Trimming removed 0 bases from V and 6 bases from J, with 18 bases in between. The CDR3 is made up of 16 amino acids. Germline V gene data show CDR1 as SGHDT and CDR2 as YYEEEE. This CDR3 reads CASSLVGQPRRAEAFF. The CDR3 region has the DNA TGTGCCAGCAGCTTGGTTGGACAGCCCCGAAGGGCTGAAGCTTTCTTT. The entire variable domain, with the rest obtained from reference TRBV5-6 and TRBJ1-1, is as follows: DAGVTQSPTHLIKTRGQQVTLRCSPKSGHDTVSWYQQALGQGPQFIFQYYEEEERQRGNFPDRFSGHQFPNYSSELNVNALLLGDSALYLCASSLVGQPRRAEAFFGQGTRLTVV.

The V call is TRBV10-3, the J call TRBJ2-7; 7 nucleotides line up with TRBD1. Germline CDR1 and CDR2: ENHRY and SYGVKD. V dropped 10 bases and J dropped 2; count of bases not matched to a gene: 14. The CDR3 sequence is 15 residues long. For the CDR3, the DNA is TGTGCCACCCGGGACAGTGCCCCTCTCGCCTACGAGCAGTACGTC. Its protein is CATRDSAPLAYEQYV.

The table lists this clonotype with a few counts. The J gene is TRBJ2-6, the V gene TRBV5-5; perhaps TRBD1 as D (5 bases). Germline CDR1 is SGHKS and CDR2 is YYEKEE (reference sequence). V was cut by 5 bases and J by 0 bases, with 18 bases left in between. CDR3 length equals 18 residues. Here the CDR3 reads CASSFTWTPSSGANVLTF. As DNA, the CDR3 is TGTGCCAGCAGTTTCACGTGGACACCGAGCTCTGGGGCCAACGTCCTGACTTTC. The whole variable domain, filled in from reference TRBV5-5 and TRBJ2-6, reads DAGVTQSPTHLIKTRGQQVTLRCSPISGHKSVSWYQQVLGQGPQFIFQYYEKEERGRGNFPDRFSARQFPNYSSELNVNALLLGDSALYLCASSFTWTPSSGANVLTFGAGSRLTVL.

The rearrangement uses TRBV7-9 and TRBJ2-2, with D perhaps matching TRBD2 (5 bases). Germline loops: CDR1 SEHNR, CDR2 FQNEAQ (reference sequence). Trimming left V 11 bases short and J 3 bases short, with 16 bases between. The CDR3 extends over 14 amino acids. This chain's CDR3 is CACEGGGYTGELFF. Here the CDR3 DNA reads TGTGCCTGCGAAGGAGGCGGTTACACCGGGGAGCTGTTTTTT.